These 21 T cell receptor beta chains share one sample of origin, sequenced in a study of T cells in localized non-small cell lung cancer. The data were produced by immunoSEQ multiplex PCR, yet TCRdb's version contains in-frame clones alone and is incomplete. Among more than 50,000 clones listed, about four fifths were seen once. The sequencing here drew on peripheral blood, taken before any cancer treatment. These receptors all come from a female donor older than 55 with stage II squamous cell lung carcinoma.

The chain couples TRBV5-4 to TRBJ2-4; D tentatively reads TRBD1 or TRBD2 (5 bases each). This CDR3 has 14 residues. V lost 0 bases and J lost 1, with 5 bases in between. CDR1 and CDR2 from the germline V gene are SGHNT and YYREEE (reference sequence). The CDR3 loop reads CASSLGGAKNIQYF. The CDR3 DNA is TGTGCCAGCAGCTTGGGGGGGGCCAAAAACATTCAGTACTTC.

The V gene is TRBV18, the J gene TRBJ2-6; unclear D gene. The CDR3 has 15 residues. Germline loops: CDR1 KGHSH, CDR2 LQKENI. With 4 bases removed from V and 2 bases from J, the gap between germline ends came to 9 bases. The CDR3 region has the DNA TGTGCCAGCTCACTAACGAGGCCTGGGGCCAACGTCCTGACTTTC. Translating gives CASSLTRPGANVLTF.

CDR3 in DNA: TGCGCCAGCAGCCTAGGGCAGGGCCTAGCAGATACGCAGTATTTT. Its translation is CASSLGQGLADTQYF. The chain joins TRBV5-1 to TRBJ2-3, with TRBD1 as a possible D gene (5 bases). The CDR3 totals 15 residues. V was clipped by 4 bases and J by 4 bases, with 16 bases between them. The germline V gene has CDR1 SGHRS and CDR2 YFSETQ.

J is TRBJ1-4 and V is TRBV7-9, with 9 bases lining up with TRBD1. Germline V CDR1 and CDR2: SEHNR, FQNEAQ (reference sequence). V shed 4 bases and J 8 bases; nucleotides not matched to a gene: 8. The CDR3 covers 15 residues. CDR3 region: CASSSLDRGEEKLFF. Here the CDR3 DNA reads TGTGCCAGCAGCTCCCTGGACAGGGGAGAGGAAAAACTGTTTTTT. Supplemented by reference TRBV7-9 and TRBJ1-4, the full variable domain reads DTGVSQNPRHKITKRGQNVTFRCDPISEHNRLYWYRQTLGQGPEFLTYFQNEAQLEKSRLLSDRFSAERPKGSFSTLEIQRTEQGDSAMYLCASSSLDRGEEKLFFGSGTQLSVL.

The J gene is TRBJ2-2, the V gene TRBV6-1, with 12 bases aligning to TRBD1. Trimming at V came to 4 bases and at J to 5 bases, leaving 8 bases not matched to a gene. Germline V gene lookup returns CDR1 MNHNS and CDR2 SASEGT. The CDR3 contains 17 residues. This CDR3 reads CASSVKGQGARTGELFF. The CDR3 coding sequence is TGTGCCAGCAGTGTAAAGGGACAGGGGGCGCGTACCGGGGAGCTGTTTTTT.

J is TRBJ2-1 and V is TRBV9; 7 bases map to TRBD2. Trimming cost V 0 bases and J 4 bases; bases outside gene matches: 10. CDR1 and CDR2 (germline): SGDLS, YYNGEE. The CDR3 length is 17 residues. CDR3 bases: TGTGCCAGCAGCGTAGCCTCCGGGCTAGCGGAGTACAATGAGCAGTTCTTC. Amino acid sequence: CASSVASGLAEYNEQFF. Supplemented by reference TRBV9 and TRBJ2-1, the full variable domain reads DSGVTQTPKHLITATGQRVTLRCSPRSGDLSVYWYQQSLDQGLQFLIQYYNGEERAKGNILERFSAQQFPDLHSELNLSSLELGDSALYFCASSVASGLAEYNEQFFGPGTRLTVL.

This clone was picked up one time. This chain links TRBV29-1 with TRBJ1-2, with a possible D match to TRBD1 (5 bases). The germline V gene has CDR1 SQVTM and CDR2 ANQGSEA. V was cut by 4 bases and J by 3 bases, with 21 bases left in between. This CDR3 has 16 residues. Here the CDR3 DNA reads TGCAGCGTTGTTGGCCGCGGGGGTATAGGCGACTATGGCTACACCTTC. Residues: CSVVGRGGIGDYGYTF.

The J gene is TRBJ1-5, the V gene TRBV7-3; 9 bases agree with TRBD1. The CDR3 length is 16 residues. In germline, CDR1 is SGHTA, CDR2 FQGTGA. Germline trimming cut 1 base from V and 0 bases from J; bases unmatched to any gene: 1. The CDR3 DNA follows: TGTGCCAGCAGCTTAAGGACAGGGGATAGCAATCAGCCCCAGCATTTT. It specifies CASSLRTGDSNQPQHF.

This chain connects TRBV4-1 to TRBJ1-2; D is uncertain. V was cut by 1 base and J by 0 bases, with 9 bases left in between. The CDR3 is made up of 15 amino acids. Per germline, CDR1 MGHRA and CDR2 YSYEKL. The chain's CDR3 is CASSQGPGSNYGYTF. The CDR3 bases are TGCGCCAGCAGCCAAGGACCCGGGTCTAACTATGGCTACACCTTC.

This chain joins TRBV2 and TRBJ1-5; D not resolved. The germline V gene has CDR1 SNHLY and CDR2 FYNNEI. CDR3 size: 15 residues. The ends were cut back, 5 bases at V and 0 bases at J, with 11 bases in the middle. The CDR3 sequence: CASSMTRPSNQPQHF. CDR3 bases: TGTGCCAGCAGTATGACCCGTCCTAGCAATCAGCCCCAGCATTTT.

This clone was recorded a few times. CDR3 amino acids: CAWSVQDRIMNTEAFF. The CDR3 region has the DNA TGTGCCTGGAGTGTACAGGACAGGATCATGAACACTGAAGCTTTCTTT. V and J are TRBV30 and TRBJ1-1; 7 bases match TRBD1. The germline CDR1 and CDR2 sequences are GTSNPN and SVGIG (reference sequence). This CDR3 contains 16 residues. Losses at the gene ends were 0 bases for V and 0 bases for J; bases not matched to a gene: 7.

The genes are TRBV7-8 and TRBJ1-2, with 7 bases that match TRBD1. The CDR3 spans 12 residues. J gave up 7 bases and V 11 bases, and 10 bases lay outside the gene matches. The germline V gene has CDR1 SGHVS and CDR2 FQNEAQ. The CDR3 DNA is TGTGCCTCCAAAGAGGGGGCGACTGGCTACACCTTC. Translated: CASKEGATGYTF.

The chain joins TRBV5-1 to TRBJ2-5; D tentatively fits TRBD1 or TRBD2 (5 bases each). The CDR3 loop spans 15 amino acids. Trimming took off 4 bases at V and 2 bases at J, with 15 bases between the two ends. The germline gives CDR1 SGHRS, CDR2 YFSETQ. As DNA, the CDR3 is TGCGCCAGCAGCCAGGGACCGTCAGGGCAAGAGACCCAGTACTTC. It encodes CASSQGPSGQETQYF.

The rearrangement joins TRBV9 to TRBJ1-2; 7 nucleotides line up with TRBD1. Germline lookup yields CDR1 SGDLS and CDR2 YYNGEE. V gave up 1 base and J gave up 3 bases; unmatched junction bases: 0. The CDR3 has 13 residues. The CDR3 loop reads CASSVTGDYGYTF. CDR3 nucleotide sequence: TGTGCCAGCAGCGTAACAGGGGACTATGGCTACACCTTC.

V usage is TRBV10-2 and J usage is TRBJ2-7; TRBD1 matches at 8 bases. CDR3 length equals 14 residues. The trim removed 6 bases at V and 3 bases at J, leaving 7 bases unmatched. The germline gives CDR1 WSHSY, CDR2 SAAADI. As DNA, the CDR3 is TGCGCCAGCAGAGCCGGGACAGGTTTCTACGAGCAGTACTTC. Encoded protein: CASRAGTGFYEQYF.

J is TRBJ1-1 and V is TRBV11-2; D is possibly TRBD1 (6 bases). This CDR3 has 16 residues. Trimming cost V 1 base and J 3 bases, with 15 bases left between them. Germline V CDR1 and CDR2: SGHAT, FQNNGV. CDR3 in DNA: TGTGCCAGCAGCTTAGGGATACAAAGGGGGGACACTGAAGCTTTCTTT. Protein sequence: CASSLGIQRGDTEAFF.

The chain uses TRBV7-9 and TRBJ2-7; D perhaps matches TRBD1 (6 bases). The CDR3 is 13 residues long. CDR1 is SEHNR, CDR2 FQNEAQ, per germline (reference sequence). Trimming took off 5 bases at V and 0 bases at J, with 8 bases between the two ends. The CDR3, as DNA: TGTGCCAGCAGCCAGGGGACCTCCTACGAGCAGTACTTC. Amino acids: CASSQGTSYEQYF.

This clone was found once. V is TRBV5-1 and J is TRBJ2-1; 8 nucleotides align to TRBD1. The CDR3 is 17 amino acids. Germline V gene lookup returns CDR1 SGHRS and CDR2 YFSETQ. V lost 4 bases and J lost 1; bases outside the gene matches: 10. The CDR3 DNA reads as TGCGCCAGCAGCCTCTTAGGGACAGGTGATTCCTACAATGAGCAGTTCTTC. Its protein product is CASSLLGTGDSYNEQFF.

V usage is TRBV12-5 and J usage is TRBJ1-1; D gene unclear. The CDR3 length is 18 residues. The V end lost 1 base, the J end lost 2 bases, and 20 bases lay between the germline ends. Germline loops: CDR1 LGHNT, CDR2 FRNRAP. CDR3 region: CASGLATVGRRLNTEAFF. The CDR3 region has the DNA TGTGCTAGTGGTTTGGCAACCGTAGGGAGGCGGCTAAACACTGAAGCTTTCTTT.

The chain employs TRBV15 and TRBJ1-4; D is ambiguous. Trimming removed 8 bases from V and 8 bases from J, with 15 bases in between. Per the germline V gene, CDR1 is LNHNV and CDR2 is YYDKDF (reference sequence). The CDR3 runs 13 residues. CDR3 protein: CATSGPRSEKLFF. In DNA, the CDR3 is TGTGCCACCTCCGGGCCCCGAAGCGAAAAACTGTTTTTT.

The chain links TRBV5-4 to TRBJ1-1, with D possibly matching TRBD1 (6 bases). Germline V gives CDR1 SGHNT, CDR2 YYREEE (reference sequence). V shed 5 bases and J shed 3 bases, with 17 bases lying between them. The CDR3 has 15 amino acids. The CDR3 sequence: CASRSPGVRDTEAFF. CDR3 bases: TGTGCCAGCAGATCCCCAGGGGTAAGGGACACTGAAGCTTTCTTT.